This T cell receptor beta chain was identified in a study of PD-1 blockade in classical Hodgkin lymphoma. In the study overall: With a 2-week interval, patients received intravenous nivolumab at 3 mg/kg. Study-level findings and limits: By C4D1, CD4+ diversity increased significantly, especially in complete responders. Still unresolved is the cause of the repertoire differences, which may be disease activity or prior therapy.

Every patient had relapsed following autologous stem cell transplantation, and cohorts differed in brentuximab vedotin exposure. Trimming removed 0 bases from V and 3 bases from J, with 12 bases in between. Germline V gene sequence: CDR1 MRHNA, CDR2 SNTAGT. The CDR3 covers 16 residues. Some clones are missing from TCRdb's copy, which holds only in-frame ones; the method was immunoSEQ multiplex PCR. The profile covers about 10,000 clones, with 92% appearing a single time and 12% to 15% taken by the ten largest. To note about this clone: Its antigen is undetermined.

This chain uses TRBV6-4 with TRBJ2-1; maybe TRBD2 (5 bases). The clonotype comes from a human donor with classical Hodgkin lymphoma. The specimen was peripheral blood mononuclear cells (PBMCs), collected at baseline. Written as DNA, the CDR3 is TGTGCCAGCAGTGACTCGAGCGTCGGGGACTACAATGAGCAGTTCTTC. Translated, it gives CASSDSSVGDYNEQFF.